What follows describes a single T cell receptor beta chain. Its antigen remains undetermined. It has no much larger one-base neighbor in the sample; base qualities were not kept. Whole blood was collected in K2EDTA tubes by collaborating institutions according to the institutions' own protocols. Collaborator samples were shipped for TCRbeta analysis as frozen whole blood, isolated PBMCs, or DNA extracted from either sample type. These data belong to a study of blood T cell repertoires in COVID-19 (dated by TCRdb to the early 2020s). Some background on the complete study: Samples covering the acute and convalescent phases of COVID-19 were provided by collaborators in the United States, Italy and Spain. Deeply sampled blood TCRbeta repertoires from subjects exposed to, actively infected with, or recovered from COVID-19 were included in the dataset. Samples came from the ongoing ImmuneRACE study (first 160 participants) plus 1,254 subjects from 6 global collaborators. The sample metadata nearly always contained a de-identified subject ID, COVID-19 status, age in years and sex. Where HLA class I and class II types were available, the types were taken from metadata supplied by the sample provider, not from assay-based typing. The material from the prospective study consisted of cDNA or gDNA derived from T cells, B-cell-depleted T cells, or PBMCs. The repertoires were released in a freely available public database intended as a resource for research on the immune response to SARS-CoV-2. The investigation overall reported the following: Clinical and demographic metadata were provided uncurated, with the amount varying by source and participant.

TCRbeta CDR3 regions were amplified from genomic DNA using the immunoSEQ Assay, a bias-controlled multiplex PCR. For the original study's pipeline: Nucleated cell counts per sample were estimated from amplification of reference gene primers within the assay. Sequence reads were collapsed and filtered to measure the absolute abundance of every unique TCRbeta CDR3 rearrangement. For each sample, productive Simpson clonality was calculated by taking the square root of Simpson's diversity index across productive rearrangements. As stored in TCRdb, this immuneACCESS dataset retains in-frame rearrangements with V and J assigned. A fraction of the clones does not appear; measured against another copy, unresolved V genes explain less than half of the discrepancy, and the remainder lacks a known reason. The V and J calls and clone size come from that table; D and trimming were worked out from the DNA. This sample comprises 120,000 to 150,000 clones, 80% to 90% of them detected only once. The ten largest clones take up about 2.6% of the sample.

The CDR3, cysteine through phenylalanine, is 12 amino acids long. Only the CDR3 region is kept as DNA, spanning 36 bases read in frame from base 1. Reading the germline V gene gives CDR1 MNHEY and CDR2 SVGAGI. The chain is made from TRBV6-5 and TRBJ1-2, with a tentative D gene TRBD1 over 6 matching bases. Sequencing was carried out using peripheral blood. The clonotype was recovered from a human donor with acute or convalescent COVID-19. The donor label of this sample is uncertain. The CDR3 loop reads CGAGGGNIGYTF. The DNA sequence is given as TGTGGGGCTGGCGGGGGCAATATCGGCTACACCTTC.